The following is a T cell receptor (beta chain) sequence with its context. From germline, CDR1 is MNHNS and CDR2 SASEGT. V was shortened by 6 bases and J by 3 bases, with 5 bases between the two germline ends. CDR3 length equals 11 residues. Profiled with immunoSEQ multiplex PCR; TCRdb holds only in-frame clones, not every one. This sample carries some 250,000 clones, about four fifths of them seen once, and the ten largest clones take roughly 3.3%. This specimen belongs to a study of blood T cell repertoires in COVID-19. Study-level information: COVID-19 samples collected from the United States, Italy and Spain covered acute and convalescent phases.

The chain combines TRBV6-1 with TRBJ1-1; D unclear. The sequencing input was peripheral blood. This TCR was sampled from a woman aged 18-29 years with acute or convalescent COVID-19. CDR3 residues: CASRSDTEAFF. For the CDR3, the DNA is TGTGCCAGCAGATCCGACACTGAAGCTTTCTTT.